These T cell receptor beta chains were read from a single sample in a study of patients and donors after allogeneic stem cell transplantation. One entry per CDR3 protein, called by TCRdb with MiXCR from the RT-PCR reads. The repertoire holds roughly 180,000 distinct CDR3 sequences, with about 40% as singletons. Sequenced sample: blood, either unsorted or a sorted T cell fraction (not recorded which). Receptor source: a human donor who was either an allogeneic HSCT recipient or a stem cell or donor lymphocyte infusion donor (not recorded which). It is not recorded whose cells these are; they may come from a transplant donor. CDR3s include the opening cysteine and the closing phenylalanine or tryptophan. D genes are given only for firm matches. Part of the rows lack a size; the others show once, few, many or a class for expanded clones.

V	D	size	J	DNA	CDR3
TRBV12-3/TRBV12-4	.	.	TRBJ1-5	TGTGCCAGCAGTTTAGTCGGGGATCAGCCCCAGCATTTT	CASSLVGDQPQHF
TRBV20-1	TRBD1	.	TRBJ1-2	TGCAGTGCTAGAGATAGGAGAGGGGACAGTTCTGGGACTAACTATGGCTACACCTTC	CSARDRRGDSSGTNYGYTF
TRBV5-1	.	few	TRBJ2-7	TGCGCCAGCAGCCCGGAACAGGGCTGGAGCTCCTACGAGCAGTACTTC	CASSPEQGWSSYEQYF
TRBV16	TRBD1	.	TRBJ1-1	TGTGCCAGCAGCCAATTAGGTATCCGGACAGGGGACACTGAAGCTTTCTTT	CASSQLGIRTGDTEAFF
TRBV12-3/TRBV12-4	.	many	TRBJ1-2	TGTGCCAGCAGTTTACAGGAGGTCGACGGCTACACCTTC	CASSLQEVDGYTF
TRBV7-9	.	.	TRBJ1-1	TGTGCCAGCACCCAGAACACTGAAGCTATCTTT	CASTQNTEAIF
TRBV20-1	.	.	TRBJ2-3	TGCAGTGCTACGCCTCCGGGGTTGGGCACAGATACGCAGTATTTT	CSATPPGLGTDTQYF
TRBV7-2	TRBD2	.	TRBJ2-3	TGTGCCAGCAGACCTAGCGGGAGACTCGCAGATACGCAGTATTTT	CASRPSGRLADTQYF
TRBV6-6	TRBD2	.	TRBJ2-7	TGTGCCAGCAGTCCAACTAGCGGGAGCGTTGGAAACGAGCAGTACTTC	CASSPTSGSVGNEQYF
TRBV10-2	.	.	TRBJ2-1	TGCGCCAGCAGAGACTCCGGGACTCTCAATGAGCAGTTCTTC	CASRDSGTLNEQFF
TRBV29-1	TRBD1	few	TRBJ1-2	TGCAGCGTCTCGGACAGGGGGCTCTATGGCTACACCTTC	CSVSDRGLYGYTF
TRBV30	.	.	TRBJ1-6	TGTGCCTGGGCGCCCGGGCCCAATTCACCCCTCCACTTT	CAWAPGPNSPLHF
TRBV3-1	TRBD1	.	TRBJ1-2	TGTGCCAGCAGCCAAGATTCGGGACAGGGTTCTCGCTATGGCTACACCTTC	CASSQDSGQGSRYGYTF
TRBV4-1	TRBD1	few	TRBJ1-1	TGCGCCAGCAGCCAAGAGACAGGGGACACTGAAGCTTTCTTT	CASSQETGDTEAFF
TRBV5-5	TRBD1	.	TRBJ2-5	TGTGCCAGCAGCTTAAGGTTGCGGCAGGGGGTTGAAGAGACCCAGTACTTC	CASSLRLRQGVEETQYF
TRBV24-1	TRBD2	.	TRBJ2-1	TGTGCCACCAGTGATAGCGGGAGGAACAATGAGCAGTTCTTC	CATSDSGRNNEQFF
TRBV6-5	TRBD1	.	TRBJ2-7	TGTGCCAGCAGTTACTCCTCAGGGGGCTACTCGGGCGAGCAGTACTTC	CASSYSSGGYSGEQYF
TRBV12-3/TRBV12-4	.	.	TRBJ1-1	TGTGCCAGCAGTTTTGAACGGAACACTGAAGCTTTCTTT	CASSFERNTEAFF
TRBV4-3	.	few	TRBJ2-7	TGCGCCAGCAGCCACACCAGGATTTCCTCCTACGAGCAGTACTTC	CASSHTRISSYEQYF
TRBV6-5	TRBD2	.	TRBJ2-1	TGTGCCAGCAGTTACACGGGGAGGGGAGGGCAGTTCTTC	CASSYTGRGGQFF
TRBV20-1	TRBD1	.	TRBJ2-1	TGCAGTGCTAGAGTCCGGACAGGGAGAGTCAATGAGCAGTTCTTC	CSARVRTGRVNEQFF
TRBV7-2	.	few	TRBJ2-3	TGTGCCAGCAGCTTATGGGGACGGAGCACAGATACGCAGTATTTT	CASSLWGRSTDTQYF
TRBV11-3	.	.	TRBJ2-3	TGTGCCAGCAGCATTACTAGGCCCGATACGCAGTATTTT	CASSITRPDTQYF
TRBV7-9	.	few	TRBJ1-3	TGTGCCAGCACCGTGGCCGGCAGGAGAGGTGGAGACACCATATATTTT	CASTVAGRRGGDTIYF
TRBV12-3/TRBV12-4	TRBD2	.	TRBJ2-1	TGTGCCAGCAGTCCTTCGGTGACTAGCGGGAGGTATTTGGAAAATGAGCAGTTCTTC	CASSPSVTSGRYLENEQFF
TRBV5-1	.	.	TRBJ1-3	TGCGCCAGCAGCGCAGACGGTGCTGGAAACACCATATATTTT	CASSADGAGNTIYF
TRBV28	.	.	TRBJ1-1	TGTGCCAGCAGTTACGGGACAAGGGTGAACACTGAAGCTTTCTTT	CASSYGTRVNTEAFF
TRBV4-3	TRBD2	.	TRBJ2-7	TGCGCCAGCAGCCTGACTAGCGGGAGACCCTACGAGCAGTACTTC	CASSLTSGRPYEQYF
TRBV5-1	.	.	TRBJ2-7	TGCGCCATTACGCGACAGGTTTTGTACGAGCAGTACTTC	CAITRQVLYEQYF
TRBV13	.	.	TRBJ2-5	TGTGCCAGCAGCCCGGTGAGGAAAGAGACCCAGTACTTC	CASSPVRKETQYF
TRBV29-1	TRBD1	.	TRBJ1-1	TGCAGCGCCGGACAGGGGATCACTGAAGCTTTCTTT	CSAGQGITEAFF